The subject of this entry is one T cell receptor beta chain. Antigen specificity is unknown. All patients were mismatch repair deficient, assessed by either PCR or immunohistochemistry. Per germline, CDR1 SGHTA and CDR2 FQGNSA. V shed 5 bases, J shed 10 bases, and the junction held 5 bases outside the gene matches. The CDR3 extends over 12 amino acids. The data are from a study of PD-1 blockade in mismatch repair-deficient tumors. The wider study: Enrolled about 2013-2017, patients had progressing, pretreated mismatch repair-deficient cancers of about a dozen types.

Study-level points and caveats: After pembrolizumab, tumor-resident clones rose rapidly, then generally contracted before radiologic responses.

Repertoires were generated with immunoSEQ multiplex PCR, while TCRdb's copy carries only in-frame clones and drops some. The profile shows some 85,000 clones, 80% to 90% of them singletons. The V and J genes are TRBV7-2 and TRBJ2-1, with 7 bases matching TRBD1. The sequencing used peripheral blood, collected 44 weeks after starting pembrolizumab. This sequence originates from an adult with mismatch repair-deficient cancer. CDR3 nucleotides: TGTGCCAGCAGCCCCAGGGGGTTCGAGCAGTTCTTC. Translation: CASSPRGFEQFF.